These 3 T cell receptor beta chains share one sample of origin, sequenced in a study of T-cell memory formation after mild COVID-19 (dated by TCRdb to the early 2020s). The library was obtained by 5' RACE. This sample was sequenced with an Illumina NovaSeq 6000. The raw public reads went through TCRdb reprocessing: fastp at Q25, MiXCR clone calling, in-frame beta chains kept. Records with the same CDR3 protein are collapsed into one entry carrying the most frequent genes and DNA. Present in this sample are 340,000 or so distinct CDR3 sequences, 10% to 15% of which were seen just once. About 22% of the sample goes to the ten largest clones. Sequenced material: PBMCs or a T cell subset sorted from them (not recorded which). The source of these receptors is a man between 18 and 35 years old who had mild COVID-19 (a few samples of this study predate the infection). The sample titles of this study are shuffled in the database, so cell type and time point are left out; the donor was told from shared clones.

This clonotype was detected only a few times. The rearrangement uses TRBV30 and TRBJ2-1; D perhaps matches TRBD2 (5 bases). This CDR3 spans 11 amino acids. V was cut by 1 base and J by 7 bases, with 5 bases left in between. In germline, CDR1 is GTSNPN, CDR2 SVGIG (reference sequence). CDR3 bases: TGTGCCTGGAGTGGGACTAATGAGCAGTTCTTC. Amino acid sequence: CAWSGTNEQFF.

The table lists this clonotype with a few counts. The chain carries TRBV5-4 and TRBJ2-5; D remains ambiguous. The CDR3 spans 13 residues. The V end lost 5 bases, the J end lost 5 bases, and 13 bases lay between the germline ends. Germline V gives CDR1 SGHNT, CDR2 YYREEE (reference sequence). The CDR3: CASSSSPRETQYF. For the CDR3, the DNA is TGTGCCAGCAGTTCTAGTCCCCGGGAGACCCAGTACTTC.

The V call is TRBV4-3, the J call TRBJ2-7; D gene unclear. With 1 base removed from V and 3 bases from J, the gap between germline ends came to 10 bases. The CDR3 length is 14 residues. CDR1 and CDR2 from the germline V gene are LGHNA and YSLEER. CDR3 loop: CASSQGVTVYEQYF. The CDR3 DNA reads as TGCGCCAGCAGCCAAGGGGTGACGGTCTACGAGCAGTACTTC.